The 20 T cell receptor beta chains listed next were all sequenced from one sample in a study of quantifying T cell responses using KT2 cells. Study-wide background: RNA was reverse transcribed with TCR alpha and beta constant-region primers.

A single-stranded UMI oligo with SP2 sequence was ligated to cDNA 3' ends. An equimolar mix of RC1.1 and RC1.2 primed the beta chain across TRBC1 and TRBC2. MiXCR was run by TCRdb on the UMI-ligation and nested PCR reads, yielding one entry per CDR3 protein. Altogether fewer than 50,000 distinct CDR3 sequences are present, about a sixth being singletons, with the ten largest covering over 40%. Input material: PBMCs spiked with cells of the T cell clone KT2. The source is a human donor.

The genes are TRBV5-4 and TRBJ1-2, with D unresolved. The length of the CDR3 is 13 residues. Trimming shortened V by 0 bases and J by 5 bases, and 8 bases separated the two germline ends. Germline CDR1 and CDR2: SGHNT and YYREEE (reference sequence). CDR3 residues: CASSLGGSYGYTF. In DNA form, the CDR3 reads TGTGCCAGCAGCTTGGGGGGATCGTATGGCTACACCTTC. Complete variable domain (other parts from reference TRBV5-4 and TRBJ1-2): ETGVTQSPTHLIKTRGQQVTLRCSSQSGHNTVSWYQQALGQGPQFIFQYYREEENGRGNFPPRFSGLQFPNYSSELNVNALELDDSALYLCASSLGGSYGYTFGSGTRLTVV.

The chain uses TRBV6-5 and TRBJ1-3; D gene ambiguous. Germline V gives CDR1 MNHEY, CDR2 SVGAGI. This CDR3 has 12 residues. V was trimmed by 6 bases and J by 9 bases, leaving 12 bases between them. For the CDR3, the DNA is TGTGCCAGCAGCCCCGGATCAGGCACCATATATTTT. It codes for CASSPGSGTIYF.

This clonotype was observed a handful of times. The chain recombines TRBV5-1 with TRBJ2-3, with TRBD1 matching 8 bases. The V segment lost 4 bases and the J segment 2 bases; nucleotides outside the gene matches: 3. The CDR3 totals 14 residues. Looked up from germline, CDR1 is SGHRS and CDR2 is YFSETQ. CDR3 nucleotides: TGCGCCAGCAGCCAGGACAGGGCCACAGATACGCAGTATTTT. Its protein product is CASSQDRATDTQYF.

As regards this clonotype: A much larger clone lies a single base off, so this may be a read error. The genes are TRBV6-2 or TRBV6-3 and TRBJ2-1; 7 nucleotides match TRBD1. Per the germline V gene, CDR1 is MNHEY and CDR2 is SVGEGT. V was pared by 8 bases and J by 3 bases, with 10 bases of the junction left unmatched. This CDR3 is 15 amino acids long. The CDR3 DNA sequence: TGTGCCAGCGGCCTCGGACAGGCTGACTACAATGAGCAGTTCTTC. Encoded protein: CASGLGQADYNEQFF.

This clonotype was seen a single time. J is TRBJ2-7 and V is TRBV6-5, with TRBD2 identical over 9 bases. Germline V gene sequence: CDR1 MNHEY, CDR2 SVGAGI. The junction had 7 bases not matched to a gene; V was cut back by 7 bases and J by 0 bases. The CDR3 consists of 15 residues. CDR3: CASMAGGTSSYEQYF. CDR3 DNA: TGTGCCAGCATGGCGGGAGGGACGAGCTCCTACGAGCAGTACTTC.

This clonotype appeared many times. The CDR3 nucleotides read TGTGCCAGCAGCCTCGGGACTAGCGGGCTAAACAATGAGCAGTTCTTC. Protein product: CASSLGTSGLNNEQFF. The rearrangement uses TRBV12-3 or TRBV12-4 and TRBJ2-1, with 12 bases fitting TRBD2. This CDR3 comprises 16 residues. Trimming took 6 bases from V and 5 from J; bases not matched to a gene: 8.

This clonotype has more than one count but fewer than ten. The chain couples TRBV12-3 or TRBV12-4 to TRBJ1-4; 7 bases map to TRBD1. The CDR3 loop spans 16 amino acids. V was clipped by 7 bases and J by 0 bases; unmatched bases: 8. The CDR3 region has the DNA TGTGCCAGCACCCAGACAGGGTTAGCAACTAATGAAAAACTGTTTTTT. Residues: CASTQTGLATNEKLFF.

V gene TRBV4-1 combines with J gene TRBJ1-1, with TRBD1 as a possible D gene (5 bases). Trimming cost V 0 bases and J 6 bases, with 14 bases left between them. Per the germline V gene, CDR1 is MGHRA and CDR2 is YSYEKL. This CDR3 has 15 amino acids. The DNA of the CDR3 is TGCGCCAGCAGCCAAGATGGGAGGGAAGGGGCTGAAGCTTTCTTT. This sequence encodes CASSQDGREGAEAFF.

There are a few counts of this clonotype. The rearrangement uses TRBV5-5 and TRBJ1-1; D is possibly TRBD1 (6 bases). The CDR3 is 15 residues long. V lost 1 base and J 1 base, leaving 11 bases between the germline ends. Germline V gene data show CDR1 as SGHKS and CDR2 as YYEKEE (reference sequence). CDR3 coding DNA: TGTGCCAGCAGCTTGAGGTGGGGGCGGAACACTGAAGCTTTCTTT. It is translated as CASSLRWGRNTEAFF.

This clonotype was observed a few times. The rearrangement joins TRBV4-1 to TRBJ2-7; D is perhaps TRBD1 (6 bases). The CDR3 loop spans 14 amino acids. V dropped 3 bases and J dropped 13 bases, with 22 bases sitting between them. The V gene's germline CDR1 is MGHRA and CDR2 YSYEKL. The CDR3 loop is CASSQETGPRTVYF. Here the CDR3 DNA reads TGCGCCAGCAGCCAGGAGACTGGTCCGAGGACAGTCTACTTC.

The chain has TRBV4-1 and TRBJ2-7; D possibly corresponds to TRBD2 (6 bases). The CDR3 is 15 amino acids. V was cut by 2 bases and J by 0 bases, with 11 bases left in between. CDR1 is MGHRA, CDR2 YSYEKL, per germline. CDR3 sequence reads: CASSQQAGTSYEQYF. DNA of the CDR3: TGCGCCAGCAGCCAACAAGCGGGCACCTCCTACGAGCAGTACTTC.

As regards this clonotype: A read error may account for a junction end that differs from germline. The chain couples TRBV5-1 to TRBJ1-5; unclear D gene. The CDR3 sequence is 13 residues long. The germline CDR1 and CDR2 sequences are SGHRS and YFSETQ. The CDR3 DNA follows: TGCGCCAGCAGCTTCGAGAATCAATCAGCCCCAGCATTT. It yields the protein CASSFENQSAPAF.

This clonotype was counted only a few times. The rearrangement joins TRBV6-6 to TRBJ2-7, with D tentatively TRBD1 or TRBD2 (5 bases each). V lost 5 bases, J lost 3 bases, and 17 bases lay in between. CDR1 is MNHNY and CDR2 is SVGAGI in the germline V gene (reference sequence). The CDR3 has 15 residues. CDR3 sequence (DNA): TGTGCCAGCAGTCTTCTCCGGGACCACCGCTACGAGCAGTACTTC. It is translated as CASSLLRDHRYEQYF.

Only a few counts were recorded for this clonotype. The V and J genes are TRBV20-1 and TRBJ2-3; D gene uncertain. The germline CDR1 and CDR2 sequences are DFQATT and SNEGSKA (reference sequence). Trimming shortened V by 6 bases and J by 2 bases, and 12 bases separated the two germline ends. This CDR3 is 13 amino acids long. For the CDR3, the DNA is TGCAGTGCGATACAACGTCTCACAGATACGCAGTATTTT. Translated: CSAIQRLTDTQYF.

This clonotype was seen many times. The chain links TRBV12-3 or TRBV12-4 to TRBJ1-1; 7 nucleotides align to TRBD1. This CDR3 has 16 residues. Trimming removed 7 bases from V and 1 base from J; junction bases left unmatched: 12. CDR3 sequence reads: CASTTTGYDWNTEAFF. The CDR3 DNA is TGTGCCAGCACCACGACAGGGTACGATTGGAACACTGAAGCTTTCTTT.

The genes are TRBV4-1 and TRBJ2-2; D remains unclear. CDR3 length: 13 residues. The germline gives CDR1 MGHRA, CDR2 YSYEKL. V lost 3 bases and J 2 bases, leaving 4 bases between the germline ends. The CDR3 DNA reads TGCGCCAGCAGCCATAGAAACACCGGGGAGCTGTTTTTT. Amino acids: CASSHRNTGELFF.

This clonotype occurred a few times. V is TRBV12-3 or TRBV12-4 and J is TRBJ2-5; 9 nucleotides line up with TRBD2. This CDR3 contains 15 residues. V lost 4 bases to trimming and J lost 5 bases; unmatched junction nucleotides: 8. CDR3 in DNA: TGTGCCAGCAGTTACAGCGGGGGGTTAAGGGAGACCCAGTACTTC. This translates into CASSYSGGLRETQYF.

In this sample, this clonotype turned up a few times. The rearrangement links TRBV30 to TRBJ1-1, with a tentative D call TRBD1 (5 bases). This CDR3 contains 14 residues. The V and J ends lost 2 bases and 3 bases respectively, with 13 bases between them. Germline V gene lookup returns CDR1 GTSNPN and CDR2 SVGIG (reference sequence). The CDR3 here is CAWSPTAGYTEAFF. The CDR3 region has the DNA TGTGCCTGGAGTCCGACGGCAGGGTACACTGAAGCTTTCTTT.

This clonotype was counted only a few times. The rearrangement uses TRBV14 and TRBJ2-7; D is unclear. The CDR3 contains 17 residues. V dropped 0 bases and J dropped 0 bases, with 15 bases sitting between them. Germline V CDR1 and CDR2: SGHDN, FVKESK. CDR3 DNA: TGTGCCAGCAGCCAAGAGGTTAGTCCCGGCTACTCCTACGAGCAGTACTTC. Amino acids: CASSQEVSPGYSYEQYF.

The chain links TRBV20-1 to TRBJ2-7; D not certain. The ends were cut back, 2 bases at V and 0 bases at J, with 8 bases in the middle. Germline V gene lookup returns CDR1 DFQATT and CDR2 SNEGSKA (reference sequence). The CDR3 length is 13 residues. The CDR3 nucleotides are TGCAGTGCTAGACGGTCTAGCTCCTACGAGCAGTACTTC. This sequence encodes CSARRSSSYEQYF.